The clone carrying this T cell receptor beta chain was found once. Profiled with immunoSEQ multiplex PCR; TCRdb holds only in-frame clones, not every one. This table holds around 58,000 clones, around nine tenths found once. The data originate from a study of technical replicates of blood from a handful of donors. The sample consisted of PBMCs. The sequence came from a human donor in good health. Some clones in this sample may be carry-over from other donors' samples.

CDR3 nucleotide sequence: TGTGCCAGCAGCTTAGCGGCTAGCGGAGCCTACAATGAGCAGTTCTTC. Amino acids: CASSLAASGAYNEQFF. The chain has TRBV7-9 and TRBJ2-1; TRBD2 matches at 7 bases. Germline CDR1 and CDR2: SEHNR and FQNEAQ (reference sequence). This CDR3 comprises 16 residues. V lost 0 bases to trimming and J lost 2 bases; unmatched junction nucleotides: 4.